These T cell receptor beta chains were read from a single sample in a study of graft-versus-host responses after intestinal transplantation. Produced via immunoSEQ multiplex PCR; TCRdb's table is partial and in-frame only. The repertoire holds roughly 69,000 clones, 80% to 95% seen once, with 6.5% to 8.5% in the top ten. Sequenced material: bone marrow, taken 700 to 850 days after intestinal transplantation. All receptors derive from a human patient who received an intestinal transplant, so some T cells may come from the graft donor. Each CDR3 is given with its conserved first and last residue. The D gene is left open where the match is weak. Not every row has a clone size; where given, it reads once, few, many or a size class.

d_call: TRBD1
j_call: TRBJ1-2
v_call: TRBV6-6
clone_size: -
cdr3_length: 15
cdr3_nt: TGTGCCAGCAGTCAACCAGGGGGCGTGAACTATGGCTACACCTTC
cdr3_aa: CASSQPGGVNYGYTF

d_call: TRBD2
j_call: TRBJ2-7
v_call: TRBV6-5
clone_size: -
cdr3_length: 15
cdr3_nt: TGTGCCAGCAGATATAGCGGGACCGCCTCCTACGAGCAGTACTTC
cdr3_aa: CASRYSGTASYEQYF

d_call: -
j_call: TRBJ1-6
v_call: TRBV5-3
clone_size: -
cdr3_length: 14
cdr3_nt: TGTGCCAGCAGCTTGGCCGGGCCCAATTCACCCCTCCACTTT
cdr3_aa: CASSLAGPNSPLHF

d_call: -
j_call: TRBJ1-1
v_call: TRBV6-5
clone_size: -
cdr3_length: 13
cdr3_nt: TGTGCCAGCAGCCCTAGCGAAGACACTGAAGCTTTCTTT
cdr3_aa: CASSPSEDTEAFF

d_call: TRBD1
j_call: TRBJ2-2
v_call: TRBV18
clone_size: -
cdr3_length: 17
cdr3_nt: TGTGCCAGCTCACCACTCAGGACAGGGGGAAACACCGGGGAGCTGTTTTTT
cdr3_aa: CASSPLRTGGNTGELFF

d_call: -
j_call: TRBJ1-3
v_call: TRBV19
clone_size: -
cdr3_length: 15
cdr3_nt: TGTGCCAGTAGTATAGACGGGGGGGAAGGAAACACCATATATTTT
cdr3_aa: CASSIDGGEGNTIYF

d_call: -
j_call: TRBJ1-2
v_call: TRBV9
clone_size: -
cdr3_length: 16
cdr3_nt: TGTGCCAGCAGCGTAGGATCGGAGGGCAGAGCCGCCGGCTACACCTTC
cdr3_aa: CASSVGSEGRAAGYTF

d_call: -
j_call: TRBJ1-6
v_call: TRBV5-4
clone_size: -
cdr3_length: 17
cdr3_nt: TGTGCCAGCAGCTTCTTCAGAGCCAGCTCCTATAATTCACCCCTCCACTTT
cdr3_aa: CASSFFRASSYNSPLHF

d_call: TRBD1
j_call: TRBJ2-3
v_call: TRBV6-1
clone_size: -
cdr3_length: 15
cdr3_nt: TGTGCCAGCAGTGAACCCAGGGGGCATGCAGATACGCAGTATTTT
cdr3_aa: CASSEPRGHADTQYF

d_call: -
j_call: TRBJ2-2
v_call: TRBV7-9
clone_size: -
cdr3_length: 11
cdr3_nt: TGTGCCACCAAAGGGCCCGGGGAGCTGTTTTTT
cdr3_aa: CATKGPGELFF

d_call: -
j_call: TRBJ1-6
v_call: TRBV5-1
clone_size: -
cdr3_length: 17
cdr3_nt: TGCGCCAGCAGCCGGATAGAGGGAGAGCCCTATAATTCACCCCTCCACTTT
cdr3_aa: CASSRIEGEPYNSPLHF

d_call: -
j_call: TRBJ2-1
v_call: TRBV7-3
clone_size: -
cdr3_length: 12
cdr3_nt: TGTGCCAGCAGCTTTCCAGGGAATGAGCAGTTCTTC
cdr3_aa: CASSFPGNEQFF

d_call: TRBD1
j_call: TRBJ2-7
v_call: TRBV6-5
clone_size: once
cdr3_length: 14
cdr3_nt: TGTGCCAGCAGTTACAGACAGGGTTTCCACGAGCAGTACTTC
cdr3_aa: CASSYRQGFHEQYF

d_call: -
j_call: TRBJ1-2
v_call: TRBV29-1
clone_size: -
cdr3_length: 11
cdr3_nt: TGCAGCGTTGAATGGGTCTATGGCTACACCTTC
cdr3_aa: CSVEWVYGYTF

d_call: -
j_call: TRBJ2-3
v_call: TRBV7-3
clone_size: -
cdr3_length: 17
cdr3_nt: TGTGCCAGCAGCTCCTATCTTGGGGGAGCTAGGGCAGATACGCAGTATTTT
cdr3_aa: CASSSYLGGARADTQYF

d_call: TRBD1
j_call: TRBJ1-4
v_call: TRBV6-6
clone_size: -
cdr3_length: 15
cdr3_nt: TGTGCCAGCAGTCTCCCACAGGGGGCGCGAGAAAAACTGTTTTTT
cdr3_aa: CASSLPQGAREKLFF

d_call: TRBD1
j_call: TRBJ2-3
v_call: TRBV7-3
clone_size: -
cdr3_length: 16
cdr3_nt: TGTGCCAGCAGCCAAGGACAGGGGGCTAGCACAGATACGCAGTATTTT
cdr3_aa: CASSQGQGASTDTQYF

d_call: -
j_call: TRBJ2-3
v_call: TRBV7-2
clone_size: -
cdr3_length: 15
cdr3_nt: TGTGCCAGCAGCTCCCGGGATCTCGGGGCAGATACGCAGTATTTT
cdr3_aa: CASSSRDLGADTQYF

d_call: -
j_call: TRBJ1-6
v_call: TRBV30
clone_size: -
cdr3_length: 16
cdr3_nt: TGTGCCTGGTTGTCCTCAACCCCCTCCTATAATTCACCCCTCCACTTT
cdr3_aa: CAWLSSTPSYNSPLHF

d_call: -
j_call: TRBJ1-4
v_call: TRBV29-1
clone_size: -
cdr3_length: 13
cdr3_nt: TGCAGCGTTCTTGGACAGTTTAATGAAAAACTGTTTTTT
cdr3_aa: CSVLGQFNEKLFF

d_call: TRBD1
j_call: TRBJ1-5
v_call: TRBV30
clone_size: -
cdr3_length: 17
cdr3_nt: TGTGCCTGGAGCCCGGGACAGGGGATGGGTGAATATCAGCCCCAGCATTTT
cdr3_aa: CAWSPGQGMGEYQPQHF

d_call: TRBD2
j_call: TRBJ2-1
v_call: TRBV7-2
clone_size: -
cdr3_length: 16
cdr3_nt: TGTGCCAGCAGCGAAATGGGACTAGCGGACTACAATGAGCAGTTCTTC
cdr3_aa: CASSEMGLADYNEQFF

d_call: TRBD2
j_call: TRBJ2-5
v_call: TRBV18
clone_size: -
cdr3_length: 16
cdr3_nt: TGTGCCAGCTCGCCAACCGCGGGGGGGGCCCAAGAGACCCAGTACTTC
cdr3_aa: CASSPTAGGAQETQYF

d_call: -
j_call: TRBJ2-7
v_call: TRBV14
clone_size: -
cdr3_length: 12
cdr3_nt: TGTGCCAGCAGCCAAGGAGGACGCGAGCAGTACTTC
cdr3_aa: CASSQGGREQYF

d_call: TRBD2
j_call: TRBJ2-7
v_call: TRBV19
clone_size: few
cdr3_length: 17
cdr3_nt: TGTGCCAGTAGTATAGGGTCGGGACTAGCGGGGAGGAACGAGCAGTACTTC
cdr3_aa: CASSIGSGLAGRNEQYF

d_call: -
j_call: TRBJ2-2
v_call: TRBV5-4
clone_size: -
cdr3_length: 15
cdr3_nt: TGTGCCAGCAGCCACCGGGCCCGGGTCACCGGGGAGCTGTTTTTT
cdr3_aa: CASSHRARVTGELFF

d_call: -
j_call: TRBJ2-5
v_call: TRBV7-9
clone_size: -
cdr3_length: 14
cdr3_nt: TGTGCCAGCGGAGTAGCGGAAACCAAGGGGACCCAGTACTTC
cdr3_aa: CASGVAETKGTQYF

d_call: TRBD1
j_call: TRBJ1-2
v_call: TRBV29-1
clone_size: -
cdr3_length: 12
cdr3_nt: TGCAGCGCCACCGGGACAGCGGATGGCTACACCTTC
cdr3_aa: CSATGTADGYTF

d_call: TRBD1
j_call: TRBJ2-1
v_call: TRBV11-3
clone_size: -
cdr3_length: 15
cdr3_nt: TGTGCCAGCAGCTCTGGGACAGAAAACTACAATGAGCAGTTCTTC
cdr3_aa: CASSSGTENYNEQFF

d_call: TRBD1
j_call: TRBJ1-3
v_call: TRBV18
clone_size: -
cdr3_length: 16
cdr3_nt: TGTGCCAGCTCCGACCTTGGACAGGGGGCGGAAAACACCATATATTTT
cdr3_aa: CASSDLGQGAENTIYF

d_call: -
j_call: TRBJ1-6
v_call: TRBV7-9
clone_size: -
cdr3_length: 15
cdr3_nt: TGTGCCATCCCATCTGTGGCAGGCGGCCGTTCACCCCTCCACTTT
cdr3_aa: CAIPSVAGGRSPLHF

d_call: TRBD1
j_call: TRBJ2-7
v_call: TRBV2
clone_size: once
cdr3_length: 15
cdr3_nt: TGTGCCAGCATACCGGGACAGGGGGCTCGATACGAGCAGTACTTC
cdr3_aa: CASIPGQGARYEQYF

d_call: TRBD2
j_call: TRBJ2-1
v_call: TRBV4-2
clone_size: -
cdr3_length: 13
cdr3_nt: TGTGCCAGCAGCGTGGCGGGAGACATTGAGCAGTTCTTC
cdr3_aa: CASSVAGDIEQFF

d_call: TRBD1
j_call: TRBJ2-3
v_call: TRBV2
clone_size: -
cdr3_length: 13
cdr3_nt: TGTGCCAGCAACTCGGACAGGACAGATACGCAGTATTTT
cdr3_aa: CASNSDRTDTQYF

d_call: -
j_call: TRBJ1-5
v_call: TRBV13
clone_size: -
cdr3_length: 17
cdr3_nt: TGTGCCAGCAGCATTCGGGGACGGGGCAAAGGCAATCAGCCCCAGCATTTT
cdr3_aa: CASSIRGRGKGNQPQHF

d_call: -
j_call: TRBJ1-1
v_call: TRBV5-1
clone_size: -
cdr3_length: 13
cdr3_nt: TGCGCCAGCAGACCTTGGGGGAGATCTGAAGCTTTCTTT
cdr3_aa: CASRPWGRSEAFF

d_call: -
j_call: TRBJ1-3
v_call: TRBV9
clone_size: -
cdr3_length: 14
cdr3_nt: TGTGCCAGCAGCGTAACCGACGCCGGAAACACCATATATTTT
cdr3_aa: CASSVTDAGNTIYF

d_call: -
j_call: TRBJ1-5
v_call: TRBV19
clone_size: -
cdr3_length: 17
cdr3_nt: TGTGCCAGTAGTATAGGAGGAAGCAGGGGAGGGGATCAGCCCCAGCATTTT
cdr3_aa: CASSIGGSRGGDQPQHF

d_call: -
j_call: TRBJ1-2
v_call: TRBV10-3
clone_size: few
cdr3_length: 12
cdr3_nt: TGTGCCGTGGGGGACACAAACTATGGCTACACCTTC
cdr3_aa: CAVGDTNYGYTF

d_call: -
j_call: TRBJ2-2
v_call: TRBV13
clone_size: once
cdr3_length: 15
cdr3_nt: TGTGCCAGCAGCCCCCGGACCCGCGACACCGGGGAGCTGTTTTTT
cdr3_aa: CASSPRTRDTGELFF

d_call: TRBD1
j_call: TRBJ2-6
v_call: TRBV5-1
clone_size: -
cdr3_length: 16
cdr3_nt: TGCGCCAGCAGCCAAGGACAGGGGGCCGGGGCCAACGTCCTGACTTTC
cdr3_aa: CASSQGQGAGANVLTF

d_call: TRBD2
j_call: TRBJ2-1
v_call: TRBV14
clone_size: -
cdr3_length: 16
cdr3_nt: TGTGCCAGCAGCCAGAGCGGGGGGCTCTCCTACAATGAGCAGTTCTTC
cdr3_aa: CASSQSGGLSYNEQFF

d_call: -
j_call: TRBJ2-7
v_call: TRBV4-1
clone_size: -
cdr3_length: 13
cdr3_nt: TGCGCCAGCAGCCGAGAGTCATCCTACGAGCAGTACTTC
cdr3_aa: CASSRESSYEQYF

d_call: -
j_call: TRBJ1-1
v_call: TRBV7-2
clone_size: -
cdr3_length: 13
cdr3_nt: TGTGCCAGCAGCTTTCGGGGTCAGGGTGAAGCTTTCTTT
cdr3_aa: CASSFRGQGEAFF

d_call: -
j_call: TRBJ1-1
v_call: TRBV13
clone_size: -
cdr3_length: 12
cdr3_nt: TGTGCCAGCAGCTTAGTGGCGGGGGAAGCTTTCTTT
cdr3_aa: CASSLVAGEAFF

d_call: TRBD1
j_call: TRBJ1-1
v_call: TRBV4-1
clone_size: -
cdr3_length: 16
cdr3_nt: TGCGCCAGCAGCCAACCTAGGACAGGGGCGAACACTGAAGCTTTCTTT
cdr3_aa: CASSQPRTGANTEAFF

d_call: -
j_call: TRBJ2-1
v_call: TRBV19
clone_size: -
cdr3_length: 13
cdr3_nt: TGTGCCAGTAAACCGCAGGGGCTCAATGAGCAGTTCTTC
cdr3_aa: CASKPQGLNEQFF

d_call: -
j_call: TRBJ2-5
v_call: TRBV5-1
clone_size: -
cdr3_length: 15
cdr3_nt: TGCGCCAGCAGCGGGGGGCAGGGTTGGCAAGAGACCCAGTACTTC
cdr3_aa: CASSGGQGWQETQYF

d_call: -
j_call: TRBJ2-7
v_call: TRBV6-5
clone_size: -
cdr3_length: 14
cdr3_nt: TGTGCCAGCAGTTACACGGGCCTACACAGCGAGCAGTACTTC
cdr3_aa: CASSYTGLHSEQYF

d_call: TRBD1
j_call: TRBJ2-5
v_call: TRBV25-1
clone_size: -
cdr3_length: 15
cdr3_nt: TGTGCCAGCAGTGAACCACAGGGGGCGTGGGAGACCCAGTACTTC
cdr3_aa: CASSEPQGAWETQYF

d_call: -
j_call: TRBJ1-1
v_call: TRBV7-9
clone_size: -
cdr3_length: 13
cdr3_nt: TGTGCCAGCAGCCTAAGAAGGGACACTGAAGCTTTCTTT
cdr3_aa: CASSLRRDTEAFF

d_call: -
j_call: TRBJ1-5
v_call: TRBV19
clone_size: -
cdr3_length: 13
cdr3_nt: TGTGCCAGTAGTCCTGACTACAATCAGCCCCAGCATTTT
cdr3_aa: CASSPDYNQPQHF

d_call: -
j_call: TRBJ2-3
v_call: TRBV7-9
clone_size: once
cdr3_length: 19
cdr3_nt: TGTGCCAGCAGCTTGTTGGCATACTCCGGTAGCAGGGGGGGAGATACGCAGTATTTT
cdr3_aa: CASSLLAYSGSRGGDTQYF

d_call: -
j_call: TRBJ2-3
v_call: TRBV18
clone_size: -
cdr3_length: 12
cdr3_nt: TGTGCCAGCTCACTCGGGGAGAATACGCAGTATTTT
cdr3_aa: CASSLGENTQYF